The source of this T cell receptor (beta chain) is a study of blood T cells in healthy people across ages. Study-level findings and limits: Naive and antigen-experienced cells were not separated, limiting conclusive comparison.

Trimming shortened V by 4 bases and J by 0 bases, and 14 bases separated the two germline ends. This CDR3 is 16 amino acids long. Germline values: CDR1 SGHDT, CDR2 YYEEEE. Using a J-beta primer mix together with a sample-barcoded 5' primer, a second PCR was run for about 6 to 11 cycles. TCRdb re-derived calls from the 5' RACE reads in MiXCR, one entry per CDR3 protein. The data hold about 1.4 million distinct CDR3 sequences, with approximately 59% observed a single time. As concerns this clonotype: As yet, its antigen is unknown.

Sequencing used blood. V gene TRBV5-6 combines with J gene TRBJ1-5, with D possibly matching TRBD1 (6 bases). The sequence was obtained from a man aged 18 to 29 in good health. This CDR3 reads CASSPTGLYSNQPQHF. CDR3 in DNA: TGTGCCAGCAGCCCGACAGGATTATATAGCAATCAGCCCCAGCATTTT.